This T cell receptor beta chain emerged from a study of cytomegalovirus exposure and HLA in healthy donors. Whole-study context: It was reported in a later analysis that the roughly 120 validation repertoires used the same platform as the approximately 620 first-cohort repertoires. Whole-study findings and limits: Within the 95 to 150 validation repertoires, first-cohort TCR clusters tended to co-occur, according to a later analysis. Cytomegalovirus status, reportedly, was diagnosed with high specificity and sensitivity by the classifier.

Of note for this clone: Its cognate antigen is unknown.

The assay was immunoSEQ multiplex PCR, and TCRdb's table has in-frame clones only and misses some. The data contain tens of thousands of clones, about 95% of them singletons. The ends were cut back, 6 bases at V and 0 bases at J, with 17 bases in the middle. Germline V gene lookup returns CDR1 MDHEN and CDR2 SYDVKM. The CDR3 sequence is 17 residues long. The sequence derives from a young woman in good health and CMV-seronegative. Sequencing was performed on PBMCs. The rearrangement uses TRBV28 and TRBJ1-4; unclear D gene. CDR3 bases: TGTGCCAGCAGCCCGGGAGCCCAATTTGCAACTAATGAAAAACTGTTTTTT. It yields the protein CASSPGAQFATNEKLFF.